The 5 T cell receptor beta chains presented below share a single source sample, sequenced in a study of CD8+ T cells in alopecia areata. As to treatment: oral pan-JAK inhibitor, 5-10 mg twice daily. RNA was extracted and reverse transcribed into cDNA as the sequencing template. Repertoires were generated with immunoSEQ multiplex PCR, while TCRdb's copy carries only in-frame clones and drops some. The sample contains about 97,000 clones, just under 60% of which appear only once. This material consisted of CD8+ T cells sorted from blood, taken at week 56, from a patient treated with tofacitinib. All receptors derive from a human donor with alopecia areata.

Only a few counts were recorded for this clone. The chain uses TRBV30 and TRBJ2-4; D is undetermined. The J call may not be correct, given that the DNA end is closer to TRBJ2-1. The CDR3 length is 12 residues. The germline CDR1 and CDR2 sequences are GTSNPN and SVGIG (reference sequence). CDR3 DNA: TGTGCCTGGAGTGATTGGGACAATGAGCAGTTCTTC. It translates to CAWSDWDNEQFF.

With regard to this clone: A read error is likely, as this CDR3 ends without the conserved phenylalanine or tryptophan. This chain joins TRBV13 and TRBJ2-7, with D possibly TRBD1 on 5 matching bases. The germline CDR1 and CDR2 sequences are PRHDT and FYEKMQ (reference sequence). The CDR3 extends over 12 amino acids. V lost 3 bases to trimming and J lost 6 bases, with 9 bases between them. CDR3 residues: CASSFGGAEQYL. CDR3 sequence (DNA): TGTGCCAGCAGCTTTGGTGGGGCCGAGCAGTACCTC.

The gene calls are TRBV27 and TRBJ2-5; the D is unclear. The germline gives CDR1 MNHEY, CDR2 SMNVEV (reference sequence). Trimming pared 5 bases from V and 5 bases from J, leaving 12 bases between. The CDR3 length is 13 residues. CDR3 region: CASSLWSGETQYF. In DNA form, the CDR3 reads TGTGCCAGCAGTCTATGGTCCGGGGAGACCCAGTACTTC.

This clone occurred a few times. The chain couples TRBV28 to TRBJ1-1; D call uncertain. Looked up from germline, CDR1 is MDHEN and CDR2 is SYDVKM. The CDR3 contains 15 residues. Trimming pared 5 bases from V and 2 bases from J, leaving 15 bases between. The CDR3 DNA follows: TGTGCCAGCAGTATCCGAGGGTGGGCTAACACTGAAGCTTTCTTT. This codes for CASSIRGWANTEAFF.

CDR3 sequence reads: CATSSQSEAFF. The CDR3 nucleotides are TGTGCCACCAGCAGCCAATCTGAAGCTTTCTTT. This chain links TRBV15 with TRBJ1-1; D not certain. Trimming stripped 3 bases from V and 6 bases from J, with 5 bases between. Germline V CDR1 and CDR2: LNHNV, YYDKDF (reference sequence). There are 11 residues in the CDR3.